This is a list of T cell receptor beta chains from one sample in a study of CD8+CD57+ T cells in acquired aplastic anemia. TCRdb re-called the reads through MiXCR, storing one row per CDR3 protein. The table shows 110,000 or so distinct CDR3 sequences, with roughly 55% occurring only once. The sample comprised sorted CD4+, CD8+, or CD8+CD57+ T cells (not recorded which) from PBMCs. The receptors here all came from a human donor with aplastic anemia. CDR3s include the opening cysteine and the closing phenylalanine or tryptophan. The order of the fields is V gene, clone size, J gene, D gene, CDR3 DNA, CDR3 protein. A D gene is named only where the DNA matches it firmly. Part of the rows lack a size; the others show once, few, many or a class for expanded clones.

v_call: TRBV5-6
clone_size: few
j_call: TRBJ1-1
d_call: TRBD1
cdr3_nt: TGTGCCAGCAGCGTAACAGGGGCCATAGATGCTTTCTTT
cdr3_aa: CASSVTGAIDAFF

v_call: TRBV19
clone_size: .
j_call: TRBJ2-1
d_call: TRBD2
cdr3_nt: TGTGCCAGTAGTATACCAAGGGCTAGCGGGAGTGGTACCTACAATGAGCAGTTCTTC
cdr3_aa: CASSIPRASGSGTYNEQFF

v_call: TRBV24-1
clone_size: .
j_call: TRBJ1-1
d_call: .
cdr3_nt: TGTGCCACCACAGAGGGGATTTTCACTGAAGCTTTCTTT
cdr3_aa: CATTEGIFTEAFF

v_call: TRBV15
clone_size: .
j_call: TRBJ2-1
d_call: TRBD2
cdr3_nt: TGTGCCACCAGCAGCGCCAGGAGCGGGGGGGCACATGAGCAGTTCTTC
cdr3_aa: CATSSARSGGAHEQFF

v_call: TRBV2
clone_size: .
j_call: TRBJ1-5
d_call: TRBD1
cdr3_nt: TGTGCCAGCAGGGCTCAGGGGGTTAGCAATCAGCCCCAGCATTTT
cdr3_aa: CASRAQGVSNQPQHF

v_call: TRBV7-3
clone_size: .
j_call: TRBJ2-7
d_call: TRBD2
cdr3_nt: TGTGCCAGCAGCCACAGCGGGGCAGCGTCCTACGAGCAGTACTTC
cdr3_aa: CASSHSGAASYEQYF

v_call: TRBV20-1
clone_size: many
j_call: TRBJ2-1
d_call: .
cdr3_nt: TGCAGTGCTAGAGATTTCGTACAGGGCCCTTACAATGAGCAGTTCTTC
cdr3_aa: CSARDFVQGPYNEQFF

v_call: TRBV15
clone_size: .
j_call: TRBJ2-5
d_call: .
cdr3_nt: TGTGCCAGCAGCTTGGGACTGGTCCTTGAGACCCAGTACTTC
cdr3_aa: CASSLGLVLETQYF

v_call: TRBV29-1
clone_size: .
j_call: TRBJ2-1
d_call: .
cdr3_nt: TGCAGCGTTGTAGGCGATTACAATGAGCAGTTCTTC
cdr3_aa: CSVVGDYNEQFF

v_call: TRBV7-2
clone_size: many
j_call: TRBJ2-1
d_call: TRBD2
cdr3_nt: TGTGCCAGCAGCTTAGCGGGGACTAGCGCCTACAATGAGCAGTTCTTC
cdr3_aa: CASSLAGTSAYNEQFF

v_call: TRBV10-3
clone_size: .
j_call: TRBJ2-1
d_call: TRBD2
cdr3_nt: TGTGCCATCAGTCTAGCGGGTCCCTCGAGCTCCTACAATGAGCAGTTCTTC
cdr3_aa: CAISLAGPSSSYNEQFF

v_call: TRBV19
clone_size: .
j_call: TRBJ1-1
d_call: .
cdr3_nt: TGTGCCAGTAGTATTTTCCTAAACACTGAAGCTTTCTTT
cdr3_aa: CASSIFLNTEAFF

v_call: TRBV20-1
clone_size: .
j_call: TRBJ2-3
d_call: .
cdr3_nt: TGCAGTGCCAGCAGTGAACGGACGGACACAGATACGCAGTATTTT
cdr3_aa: CSASSERTDTDTQYF

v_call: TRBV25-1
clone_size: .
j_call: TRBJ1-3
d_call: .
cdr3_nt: TGTGCCAGCAGTGAATTTGGTCCAGGCTCTGGAAACACCATATATTTT
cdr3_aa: CASSEFGPGSGNTIYF